This TCR beta chain appears in the sequencing data of a study of cytomegalovirus exposure and HLA in healthy donors. General study findings and limits: Across all donors, roughly uniform sequencing depth was an assumption of the presence/absence analyses.

The PCR employed 60 Vbeta primers together with 13 Jbeta primers. Under the authors' procedure: About 11 million of 75 million to 85 million unique TCR beta chains were shared, per a later count. Sequenced by immunoSEQ multiplex PCR; TCRdb stores in-frame clones only, minus some. V and J calls and clone size are given by that table; D and trimming were obtained from the DNA. Seen in this sample are approximately 92,000 clones; the ten most common clones hold around 3.6%. Points on this clone: Its antigen remains unidentified.

CDR1 is MNHEY, CDR2 SVGAGI, per germline. The CDR3 has 12 amino acids. Trimming removed 5 bases from V and 5 bases from J, with 6 bases in between. This TCR was sampled from a woman aged 25-40 years in good health and CMV-seronegative. The genes are TRBV6-5 and TRBJ1-4, with D hard to call. The sequenced sample consisted of PBMCs. The DNA of the CDR3 is TGTGCCAGCAGTCTAGTGAATGAAAAACTGTTTTTT. Translation gives CASSLVNEKLFF.